This TCR beta chain was recorded in a study of blood T cells in healthy people across ages. In regard to this clonotype: At one boundary the junction diverges from the germline segment, which might be a read error.

The CDR3 spans 15 residues. Germline CDR1 reads MNHEY; CDR2 reads SVGEGT. For the second PCR, which ran for about 7 to 11 cycles, a sample-barcoded 5' primer and a J-beta primer mix were used. Each cDNA molecule received a tag from a template-switch adaptor that had 12 random nucleotides. TCRdb called the 5' RACE reads again in MiXCR, with one record for every CDR3 protein. The sample records around 650,000 distinct CDR3 sequences, around 38% being singletons. The amount of total RNA extracted per sample was at least 6 micrograms. Specimen: blood. The clonotype originates from an elderly man in good health. V usage is TRBV6-2 or TRBV6-3 and J usage is TRBJ2-3; D remains ambiguous. CDR3 sequence (DNA): TGTGCCAGCATCTCCTCGGATGTGGGCACAGAGACGCAGTATTTT. It translates to CASISSDVGTETQYF.